This is a list of T cell receptor beta chains from one sample in a study of blood T cell repertoires in COVID-19. Using immunoSEQ multiplex PCR, the repertoire was profiled, and TCRdb retains in-frame clones only, with some absent. The sample yields about 140,000 clones, 76% seen once. The sequencing sample was made of peripheral blood. Receptors were obtained from a man aged 55 to 70 with acute or convalescent COVID-19. Both conserved end residues are trimmed from each CDR3. Fields, in order: CDR3 length, J gene, V gene, D gene, CDR3 protein. A D gene is named only where the DNA matches it firmly.

12	TRBJ2-1	TRBV14	-	ASSQLGKTSEQF
13	TRBJ2-1	TRBV5-8	-	ASSRGSSSYNEQF
10	TRBJ2-7	TRBV7-9	-	VSGRSSYEQY
15	TRBJ1-2	TRBV29-1	-	SVNGGELTVGNYGYT
13	TRBJ1-1	TRBV11-2	-	ASSLGLDQNTEAF
12	TRBJ1-2	TRBV5-4	TRBD1	ASSSTQGDYGYT
13	TRBJ2-1	TRBV3-1/TRBV3-2	TRBD2	ASSQRGRESNEQF
13	TRBJ2-1	TRBV30	-	AWSVLGGSYNEQF
13	TRBJ2-5	TRBV6-5	-	ASKHETPTLGTQY
11	TRBJ2-7	TRBV10-3	-	AISQGSPGEQY
11	TRBJ1-3	TRBV18	-	ASSPAGSNTIY
13	TRBJ2-3	TRBV10-1	TRBD2	ASSQSGEGTDTQY
9	TRBJ2-7	TRBV5-1	-	ASSLENEQY
12	TRBJ2-7	TRBV5-1	-	ASSLVDNSYEQY
12	TRBJ2-4	TRBV7-2	TRBD1	ASSPTGGLDIQY
10	TRBJ1-1	TRBV30	-	AWSGIRVNAF
11	TRBJ2-5	TRBV7-3	-	ASSLSLQETQY
13	TRBJ1-5	TRBV2	TRBD1	ASSPRDRVDQPQH
11	TRBJ1-1	TRBV19	TRBD1	ASSTTGYTEAF
13	TRBJ2-5	TRBV7-6	-	ASSLGDRLQETQY
15	TRBJ2-2	TRBV5-5	TRBD2	ASILAGGPSGTGELF